This T cell receptor (beta chain) was documented in a study of read filtering for tumor transcriptome and immune sequencing. The CDR3 contains 16 residues. Study findings and constraints: Approximately 82% of IR-seq clonotypes had a single read, yet these held around 3.5% of reads. IR-seq captured clonotypes deeper and more reliably than RNA-seq.

The library was built from 400 to 500 ng RNA with molecular barcoded adaptors for alpha/delta and beta/gamma chains. MiXCR, applied by TCRdb to the reads, yields one record per CDR3 protein. The repertoire holds some 40,000 distinct CDR3 sequences, with approximately 10% as singletons. This clonotype is medium-sized in the sample. As yet, its antigen is unknown. The sequencing input was a population of CD138-negative cells sorted from bone marrow. This TCR came from a donor at least 40 years old with multiple myeloma. V and J are TRBV21-1 and TRBJ2-1. TRBV21-1 is a known pseudogene. CDR3 amino acids: CASSKWKRRIYNEQFF. The CDR3 coding sequence is TGTGCCAGCAGCAAATGGAAGAGACGGATCTACAATGAGCAGTTCTTC.